This TCR beta chain was captured by sequencing in a study of T cell changes during pregnancy in multiple sclerosis. The CDR3 sequence is 16 residues long. Looked up from germline, CDR1 is LNHDA and CDR2 is SQIVND (reference sequence). V was shortened by 6 bases and J by 2 bases, with 19 bases between the two germline ends. TCRdb's table, derived via immunoSEQ multiplex PCR, lists solely in-frame clones and lacks some. The data contain more than 40,000 clones, 94% of them singletons. Here the sequenced sample was CD4+ T cells from peripheral blood mononuclear cells, taken in the second trimester of pregnancy. The receptor's source is a female donor with multiple sclerosis, enrolled in a pregnancy study. The V gene is TRBV19, the J gene TRBJ2-5; D perhaps matches TRBD1 (8 bases). The CDR3 nucleotides are TGTGCCAGTAGCATGAAAACAGGGGGACTACAAGAGACCCAGTACTTC. It codes for CASSMKTGGLQETQYF. Combining the CDR3 with reference TRBV19 and TRBJ2-5 gives the whole variable domain DGGITQSPKYLFRKEGQNVTLSCEQNLNHDAMYWYRQDPGQGLRLIYYSQIVNDFQKGDIAEGYSVSREKKESFPLTVTSAQKNPTAFYLCASSMKTGGLQETQYFGPGTRLLVL.